Described below is a single T cell receptor beta chain sequence and its context. The table lists this clonotype with a few counts. Its antigen has not been determined. The input lacks base qualities; no much larger clone sits a single base away. TCR cDNA was made using 5'RACE template switching, a step that added a universal primer site and unique molecular identifiers. cDNA synthesis was primed from both the TCR alpha and TCR beta constant segments. Library amplification used two PCR steps, and the second PCR step added sample barcodes and sequencing adapters. Sequencing of libraries was done on Illumina HiSeq 2500 (2x100 bp) or NovaSeq (2x150 bp). As for the authors' bioinformatics: Reads were demultiplexed and collapsed into UMI consensus sequences with MIGEC, and V(D)J alignment was performed with MiXCR. Clonotypes responding to the vaccine were identified with edgeR on replicate PBMC samples, with the criteria of FDR below 0.01 and a log2 fold change above 5 up to day 15. Bulk clonotypes were assigned CD4 or CD8 identity according to which sequenced CD4 or CD8 repertoire held them at higher abundance. The public reads were reprocessed in TCRdb via fastp at Q25 and MiXCR, keeping in-frame beta chains. Rows are combined by CDR3 protein, so each entry shows the most common genes and DNA. Clone size and V and J calls follow TCRdb, not the original study. In this sample the table shows about 630,000 distinct CDR3 sequences, around an eighth of which occur a single time. About 15% of the sample is taken by the ten largest.

The sample belongs to a study of T cells after yellow fever vaccination (dated by TCRdb to the late 2010s). A note on the overall study: Libraries from fractions with low cell numbers were prepared with the SMART-Seq v4 Ultra Low Input RNA kit. Blood samples were taken at several timepoints before and after primary and secondary immunization, and bulk PBMC replicates and cell subsets were isolated. The cohort comprised two healthy male donors, one aged 18 to 30 and one aged 30 to 40 years. To follow T-cell clones before and after primary and booster YFV17D yellow fever vaccination, bulk TCR alpha and beta repertoires were sequenced over time.

Explained via the paper, the treatment or condition label denotes: live attenuated yellow fever vaccine strain. At each blood-draw timepoint, two biological replicates of bulk PBMCs were collected. A standard Ficoll-Paque protocol was used to isolate PBMCs from peripheral blood. TriZol was used to extract RNA from bulk PBMCs, from CD4 and CD8 fractions, and from dextramer-positive and dextramer-negative fractions. Points the paper makes about the study in general: Because abundant contaminating clonotypes from the bulk population could be contained in FACS-sorted repertoires, computational filtering was required. Only a couple of donors were included in the study, so the extent to which the findings can be generalized is limited. After the booster, most of the clones that had expanded following primary vaccination were detected again (96% of CD4 and around 90% of CD8), which suggests that memory was broadly maintained. Compared with the primary T-cell response, the secondary T-cell response was faster but weaker, reaching its peak on day 5 rather than on day 15. A small share of clonotypes occurred in both CD4 and CD8 compartments, likely arising from convergent recombination.

This sample comprised PBMCs, obtained on the day of the yellow fever booster vaccination. The sequence was obtained from a man aged 30-40 years who received the YFV17D yellow fever vaccine.

The sequence in DNA is TGTGCCAGCAGCTTAGTCGTTTCGTTGAACACTGAAGCTTTCTTT. It codes for CASSLVVSLNTEAFF. The sequence joins TRBV7-9 to TRBJ1-1, with the D gene uncertain. The trim is 1 base for V and 0 bases for J, with a gap of 9 bases between the germline ends. There are 15 amino acids in the CDR3, from cysteine to phenylalanine inclusive. Of the read, only the CDR3 DNA is kept; its 45 bases are in frame from base 1. From the germline V gene (reference sequence), CDR1 is SEHNR and CDR2 is FQNEAQ.